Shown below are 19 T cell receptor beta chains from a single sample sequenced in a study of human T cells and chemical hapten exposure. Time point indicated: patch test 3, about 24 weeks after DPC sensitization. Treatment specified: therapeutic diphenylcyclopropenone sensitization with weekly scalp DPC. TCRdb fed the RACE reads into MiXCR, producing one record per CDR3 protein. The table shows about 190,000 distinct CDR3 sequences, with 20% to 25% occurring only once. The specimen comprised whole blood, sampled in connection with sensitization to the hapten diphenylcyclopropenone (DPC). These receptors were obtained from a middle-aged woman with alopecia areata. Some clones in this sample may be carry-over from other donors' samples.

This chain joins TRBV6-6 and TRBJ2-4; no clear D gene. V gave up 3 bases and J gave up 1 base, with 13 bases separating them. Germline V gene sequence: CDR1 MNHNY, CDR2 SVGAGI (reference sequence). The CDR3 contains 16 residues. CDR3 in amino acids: CASSYEAHSAKNIQYF. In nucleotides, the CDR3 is TGTGCCAGCAGTTATGAAGCCCATTCGGCCAAAAACATTCAGTACTTC.

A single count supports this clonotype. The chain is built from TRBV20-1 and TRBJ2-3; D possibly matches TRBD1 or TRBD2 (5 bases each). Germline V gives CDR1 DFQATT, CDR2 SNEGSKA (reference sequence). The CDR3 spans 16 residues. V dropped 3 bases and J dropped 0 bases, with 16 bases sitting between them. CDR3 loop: CSARVLGTTSTDTQYF. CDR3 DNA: TGCAGTGCTAGGGTCTTAGGGACGACTAGCACAGATACGCAGTATTTT.

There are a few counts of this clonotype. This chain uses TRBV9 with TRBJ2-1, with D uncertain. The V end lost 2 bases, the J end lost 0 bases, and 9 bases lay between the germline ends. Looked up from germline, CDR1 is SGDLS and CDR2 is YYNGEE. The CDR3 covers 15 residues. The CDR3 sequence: CASSVRTSSYNEQFF. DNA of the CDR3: TGTGCCAGCAGCGTGCGGACGTCCTCCTACAATGAGCAGTTCTTC.

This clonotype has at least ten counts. This CDR3 reads CASSFWGQGGEQFF. The CDR3 DNA is TGTGCCAGCAGTTTTTGGGGACAGGGTGGTGAGCAGTTCTTC. The V gene is TRBV12-3 or TRBV12-4, the J gene TRBJ2-1; TRBD1 matches 9 bases. This CDR3 spans 14 amino acids. With V trimmed by 3 bases and J by 9 bases, 6 bases remained unmatched.

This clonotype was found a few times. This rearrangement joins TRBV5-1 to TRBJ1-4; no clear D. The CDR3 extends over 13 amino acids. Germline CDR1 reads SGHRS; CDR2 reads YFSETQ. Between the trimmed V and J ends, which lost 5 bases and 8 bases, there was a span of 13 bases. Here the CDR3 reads CASSLPDGEKLFF. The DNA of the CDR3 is TGCGCCAGCAGTCTTCCCGACGGGGAAAAACTGTTTTTT.

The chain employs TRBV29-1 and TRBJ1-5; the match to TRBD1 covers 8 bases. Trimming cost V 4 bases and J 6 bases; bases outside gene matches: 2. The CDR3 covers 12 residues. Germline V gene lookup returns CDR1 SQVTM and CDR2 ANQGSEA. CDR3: CSVAGGGQPQHF. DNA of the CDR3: TGCAGCGTTGCAGGGGGCGGTCAGCCCCAGCATTTT.

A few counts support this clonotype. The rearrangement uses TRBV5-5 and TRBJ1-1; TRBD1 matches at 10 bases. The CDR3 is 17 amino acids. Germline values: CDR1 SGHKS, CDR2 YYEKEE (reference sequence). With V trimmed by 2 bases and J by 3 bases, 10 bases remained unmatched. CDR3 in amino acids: CASSFRQGAEIYTEAFF. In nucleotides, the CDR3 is TGTGCCAGCAGCTTTAGACAGGGGGCGGAAATTTACACTGAAGCTTTCTTT.

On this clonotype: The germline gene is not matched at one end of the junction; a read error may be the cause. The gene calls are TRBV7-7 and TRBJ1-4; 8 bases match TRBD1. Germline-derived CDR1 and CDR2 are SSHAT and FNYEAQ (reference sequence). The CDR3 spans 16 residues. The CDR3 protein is CASSPGTGTTNEKLFF. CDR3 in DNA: TGTGCTAGCAGCCCCGGGACAGGAACAACTAATGAAAAACTGTTTTTT.

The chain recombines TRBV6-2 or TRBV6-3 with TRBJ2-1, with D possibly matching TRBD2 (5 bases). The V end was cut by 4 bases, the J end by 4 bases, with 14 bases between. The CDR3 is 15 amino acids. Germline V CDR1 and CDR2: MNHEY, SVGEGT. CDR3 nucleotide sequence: TGTGCCAGCAGTTCCCCTCAGCGGTTATACAATGAGCAGTTCTTC. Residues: CASSSPQRLYNEQFF.

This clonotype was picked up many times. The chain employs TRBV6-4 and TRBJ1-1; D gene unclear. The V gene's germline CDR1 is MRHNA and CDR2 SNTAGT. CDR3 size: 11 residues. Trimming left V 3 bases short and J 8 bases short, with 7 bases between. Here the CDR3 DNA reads TGTGCCAGCAGTGAGGGAAAGGAAGCTTTCTTT. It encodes CASSEGKEAFF.

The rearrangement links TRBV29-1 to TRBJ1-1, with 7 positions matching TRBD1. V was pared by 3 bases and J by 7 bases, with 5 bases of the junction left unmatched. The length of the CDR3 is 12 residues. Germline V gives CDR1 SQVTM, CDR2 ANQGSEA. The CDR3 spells CSVEGDSLEAFF. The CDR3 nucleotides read TGCAGCGTTGAGGGGGACAGCCTTGAAGCTTTCTTT.

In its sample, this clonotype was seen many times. The CDR3 sequence is CASRPWGTSGTGELFF. In DNA form, the CDR3 reads TGTGCCAGCAGGCCTTGGGGGACTAGCGGGACCGGGGAGCTGTTTTTT. This chain uses TRBV7-2 with TRBJ2-2, with 12 bases fitting TRBD2. V lost 6 bases, J lost 5 bases, and 7 bases stayed unmatched. This CDR3 spans 16 amino acids. CDR1 and CDR2 from the germline V gene are SGHTA and FQGNSA.

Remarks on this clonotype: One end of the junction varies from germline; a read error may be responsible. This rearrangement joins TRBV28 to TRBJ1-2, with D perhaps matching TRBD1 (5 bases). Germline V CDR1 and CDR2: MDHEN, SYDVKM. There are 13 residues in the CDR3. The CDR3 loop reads CASTIREDYGYNF. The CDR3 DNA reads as TGTGCCAGCACCATCAGGGAGGACTATGGCTACAACTTC.

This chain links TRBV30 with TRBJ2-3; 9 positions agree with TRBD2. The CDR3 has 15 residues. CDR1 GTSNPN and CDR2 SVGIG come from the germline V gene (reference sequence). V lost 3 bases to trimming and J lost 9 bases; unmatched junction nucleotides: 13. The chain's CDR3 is CAWSGGGSGRGTQYF. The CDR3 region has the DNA TGTGCCTGGAGCGGAGGAGGTAGCGGGAGAGGGACGCAGTATTTT.

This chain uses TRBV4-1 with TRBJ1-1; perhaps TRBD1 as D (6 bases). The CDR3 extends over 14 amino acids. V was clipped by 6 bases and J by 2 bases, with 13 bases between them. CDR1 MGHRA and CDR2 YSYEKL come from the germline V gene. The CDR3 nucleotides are TGCGCCAGCAGGGGGAGGACAGAAAACACTGAAGCTTTCTTT. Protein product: CASRGRTENTEAFF.

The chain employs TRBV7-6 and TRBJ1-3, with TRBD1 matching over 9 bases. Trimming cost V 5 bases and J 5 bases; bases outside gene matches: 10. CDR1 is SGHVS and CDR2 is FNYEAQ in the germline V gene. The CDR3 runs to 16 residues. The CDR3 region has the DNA TGTGCCAGCAGCCAGACTCAGACAGGGGGGCGAAACACCATATATTTT. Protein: CASSQTQTGGRNTIYF.

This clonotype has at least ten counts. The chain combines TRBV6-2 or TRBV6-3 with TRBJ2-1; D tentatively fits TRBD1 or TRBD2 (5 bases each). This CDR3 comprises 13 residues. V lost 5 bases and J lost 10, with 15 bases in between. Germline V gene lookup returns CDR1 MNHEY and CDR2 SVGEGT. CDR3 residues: CASSPRPEGEQFF. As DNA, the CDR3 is TGTGCCAGCAGTCCCAGACCCGAGGGGGAGCAGTTCTTC.

CDR3 DNA sequence: TGTGCCAGCAGCCCAACAGGGAATAATTCACCCCTCCACTTT. Its translation is CASSPTGNNSPLHF. The chain links TRBV6-2 or TRBV6-3 to TRBJ1-6, with a possible D match to TRBD1 (6 bases). There are 14 residues in the CDR3. Germline lookup yields CDR1 MNHEY and CDR2 SVGEGT. Trimming removed 6 bases from V and 5 bases from J, with 11 bases in between.

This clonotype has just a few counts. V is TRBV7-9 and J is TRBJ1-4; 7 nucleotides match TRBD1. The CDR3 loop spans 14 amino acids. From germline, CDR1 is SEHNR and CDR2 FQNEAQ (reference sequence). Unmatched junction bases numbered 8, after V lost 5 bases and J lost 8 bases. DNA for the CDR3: TGTGCCAGCAGCCTCGACAGGGTGGGCGAAAAACTGTTTTTT. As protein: CASSLDRVGEKLFF.